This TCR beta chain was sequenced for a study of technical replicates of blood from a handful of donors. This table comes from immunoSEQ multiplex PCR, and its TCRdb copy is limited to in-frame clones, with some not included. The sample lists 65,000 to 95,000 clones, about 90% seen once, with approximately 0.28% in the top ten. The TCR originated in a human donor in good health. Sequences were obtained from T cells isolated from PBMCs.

CDR3 protein: CASSPGQGTGETQYF. The CDR3 coding sequence is TGTGCCAGCTCACCCGGACAGGGGACAGGAGAGACCCAGTACTTC. The chain links TRBV18 to TRBJ2-5; 9 nucleotides align to TRBD1. This CDR3 is 15 amino acids long. V was clipped by 3 bases and J by 4 bases; unmatched bases: 6. CDR1 and CDR2 (germline): KGHSH, LQKENI.